One T cell receptor beta chain is described in this entry. The second PCR ran roughly 7 to 12 cycles with a sample-barcoded 5' primer and J-beta primers. Via MiXCR, TCRdb re-called the 5' RACE reads, giving one row per CDR3 protein. Here the sample spans 550,000 to 650,000 distinct CDR3 sequences, about 30% being singletons. The sample originates from a study of blood T cells in healthy people across ages. The sequenced sample consisted of blood. The TCR sequence derives from an elderly woman in good health.

CDR3 sequence: CSHEAGRETQYF. The CDR3 bases are TGCAGTCACGAGGCAGGGAGAGAGACCCAGTACTTC. This chain connects TRBV29-1 to TRBJ2-5; possibly TRBD1 or TRBD2 for D (5 bases each). The CDR3 has 12 amino acids. Germline V gene lookup returns CDR1 SQVTM and CDR2 ANQGSEA.